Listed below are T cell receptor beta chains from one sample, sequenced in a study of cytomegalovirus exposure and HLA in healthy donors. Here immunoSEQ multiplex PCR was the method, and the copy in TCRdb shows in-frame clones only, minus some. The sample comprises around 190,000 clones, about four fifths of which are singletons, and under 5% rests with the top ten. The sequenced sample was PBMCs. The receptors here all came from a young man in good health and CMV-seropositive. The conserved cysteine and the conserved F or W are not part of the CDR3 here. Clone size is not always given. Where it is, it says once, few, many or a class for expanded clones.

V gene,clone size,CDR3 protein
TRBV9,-,ASSVGSSGRLSTDTQY
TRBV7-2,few,ASSSASSGNTIY
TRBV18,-,ASSAQGENQPQH
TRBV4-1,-,ASSQGAGLYGYT
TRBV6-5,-,ASSSSLGMNTEAF
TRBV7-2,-,ASSLGPLAGGRDTQY
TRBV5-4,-,ASRRDRDEQY
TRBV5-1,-,ASSTRQGLTYGYT
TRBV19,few,ASRGQGSADEQY
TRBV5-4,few,ASSPGQGVSGANVLT